This T cell receptor (beta chain) was captured by sequencing in a study of shared clonotypes between healthy human individuals. The study's findings and limits: Generally, naive subsets (rather than memory subsets) showed larger estimated richness.

Germline values: CDR1 GTSNPN, CDR2 SVGIG (reference sequence). V lost 3 bases and J lost 0; bases outside the gene matches: 7. CDR3 length: 19 amino acids. Sequencing was performed with immunoSEQ multiplex PCR; in TCRdb, only in-frame clones are kept and a portion is missing. The table records 2 million to 2.5 million clones, just under 95% of them present only once. Positive CCR7 selection of CD45RO-negative cells yielded the naive CD8 cells, and terminally differentiated effector memory CD45RA+ cells were excluded. Comment on this clone: Its matching antigen is unknown.

V gene TRBV30 combines with J gene TRBJ2-6; 14 bases agree with TRBD2. Sequencing was performed on naive CD8+ T cells sorted from blood. This TCR derives from a man younger than 35 in good health. In DNA form, the CDR3 reads TGTGCCTGGAGCGGACTAGCGGGGGGAGAAAACTCTGGGGCCAACGTCCTGACTTTC. Protein product: CAWSGLAGGENSGANVLTF. Variable domain in full (rest from reference TRBV30 and TRBJ2-6): SQTIHQWPATLVQPVGSPLSLECTVEGTSNPNLYWYRQAAGRGLQLLFYSVGIGQISSEVPQNLSASRPQDRQFILSSKKLLLSDSGFYLCAWSGLAGGENSGANVLTFGAGSRLTVL.